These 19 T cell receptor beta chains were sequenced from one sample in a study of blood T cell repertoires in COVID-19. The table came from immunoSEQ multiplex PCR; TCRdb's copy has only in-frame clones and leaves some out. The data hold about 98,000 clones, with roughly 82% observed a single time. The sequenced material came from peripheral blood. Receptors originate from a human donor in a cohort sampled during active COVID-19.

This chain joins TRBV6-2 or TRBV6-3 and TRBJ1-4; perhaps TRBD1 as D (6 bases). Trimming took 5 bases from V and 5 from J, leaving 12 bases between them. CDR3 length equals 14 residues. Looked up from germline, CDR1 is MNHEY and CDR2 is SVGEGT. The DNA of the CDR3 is TGTGCCAGCAGTCGCAGGGGACCCAATGAAAAACTGTTTTTT. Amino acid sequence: CASSRRGPNEKLFF.

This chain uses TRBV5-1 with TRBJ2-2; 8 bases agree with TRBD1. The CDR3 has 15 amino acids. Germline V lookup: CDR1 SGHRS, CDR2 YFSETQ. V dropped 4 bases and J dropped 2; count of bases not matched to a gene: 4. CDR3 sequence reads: CASSKDRANTGELFF. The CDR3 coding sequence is TGCGCCAGCAGCAAGGACAGGGCCAACACCGGGGAGCTGTTTTTT.

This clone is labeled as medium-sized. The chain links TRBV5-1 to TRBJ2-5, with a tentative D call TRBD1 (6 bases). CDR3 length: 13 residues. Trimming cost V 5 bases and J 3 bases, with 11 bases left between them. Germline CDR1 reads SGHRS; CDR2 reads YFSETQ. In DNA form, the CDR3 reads TGCGCCAGCAGAAGGACAGTTAAAGAGACCCAGTACTTC. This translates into CASRRTVKETQYF.

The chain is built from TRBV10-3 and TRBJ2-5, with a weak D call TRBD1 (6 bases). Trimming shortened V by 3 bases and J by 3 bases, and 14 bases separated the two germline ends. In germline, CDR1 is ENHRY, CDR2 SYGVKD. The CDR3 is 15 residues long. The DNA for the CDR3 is TGTGCCATCAGTGACCGAAAGGACAGTAAAGAGACCCAGTACTTC. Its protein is CAISDRKDSKETQYF.

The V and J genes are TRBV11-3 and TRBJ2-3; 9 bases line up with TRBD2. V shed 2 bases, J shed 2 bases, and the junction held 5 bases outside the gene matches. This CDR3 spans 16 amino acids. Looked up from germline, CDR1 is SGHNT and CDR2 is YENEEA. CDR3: CASSLSSGEFTDTQYF. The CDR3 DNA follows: TGTGCCAGCAGCTTATCTAGCGGGGAGTTCACAGATACGCAGTATTTT.

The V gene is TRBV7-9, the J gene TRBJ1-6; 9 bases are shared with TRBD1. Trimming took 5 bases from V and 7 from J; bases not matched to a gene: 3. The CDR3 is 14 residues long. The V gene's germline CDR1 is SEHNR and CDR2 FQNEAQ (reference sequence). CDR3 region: CASSVGTGNSPLHF. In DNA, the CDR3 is TGTGCCAGCAGCGTCGGGACAGGGAATTCACCCCTCCACTTT.

CDR3: CASSSFTGGAYEQYF. DNA for the CDR3: TGCGCCAGCAGCTCATTCACAGGGGGCGCGTACGAGCAGTACTTC. The chain carries TRBV5-1 and TRBJ2-7, with 9 bases fitting TRBD1. CDR1 is SGHRS, CDR2 YFSETQ, per germline. After removal of 3 bases from V and 4 bases from J, the junction contained 8 bases not matched to a gene. The CDR3 length is 15 residues.

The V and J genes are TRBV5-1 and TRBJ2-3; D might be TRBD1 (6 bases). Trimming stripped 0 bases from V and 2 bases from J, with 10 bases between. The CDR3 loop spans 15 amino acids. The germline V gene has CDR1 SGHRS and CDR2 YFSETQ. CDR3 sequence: CASSLVPGATDTQYF. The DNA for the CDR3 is TGCGCCAGCAGCTTGGTTCCAGGGGCCACAGATACGCAGTATTTT.

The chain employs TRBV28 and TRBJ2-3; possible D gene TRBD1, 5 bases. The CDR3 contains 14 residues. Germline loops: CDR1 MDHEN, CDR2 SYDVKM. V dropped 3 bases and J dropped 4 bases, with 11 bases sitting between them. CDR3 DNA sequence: TGTGCCAGCAGTTTTAGTCGCAGGGCAGATACGCAGTATTTT. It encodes CASSFSRRADTQYF.

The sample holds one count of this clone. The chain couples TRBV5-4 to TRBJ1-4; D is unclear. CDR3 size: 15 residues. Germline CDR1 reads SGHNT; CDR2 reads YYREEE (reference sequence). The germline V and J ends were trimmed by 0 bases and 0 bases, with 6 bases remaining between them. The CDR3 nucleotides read TGTGCCAGCAGCTTGGCCTCTGCAACTAATGAAAAACTGTTTTTT. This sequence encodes CASSLASATNEKLFF. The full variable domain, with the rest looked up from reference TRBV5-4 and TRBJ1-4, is ETGVTQSPTHLIKTRGQQVTLRCSSQSGHNTVSWYQQALGQGPQFIFQYYREEENGRGNFPPRFSGLQFPNYSSELNVNALELDDSALYLCASSLASATNEKLFFGSGTQLSVL.

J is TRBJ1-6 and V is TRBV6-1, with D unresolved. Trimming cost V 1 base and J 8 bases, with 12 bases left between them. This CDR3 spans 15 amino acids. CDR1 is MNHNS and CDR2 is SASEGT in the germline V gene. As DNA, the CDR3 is TGTGCCAGCAGTGAAGTAGCTCCTCGTGATTCACCCCTCCACTTT. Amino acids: CASSEVAPRDSPLHF.

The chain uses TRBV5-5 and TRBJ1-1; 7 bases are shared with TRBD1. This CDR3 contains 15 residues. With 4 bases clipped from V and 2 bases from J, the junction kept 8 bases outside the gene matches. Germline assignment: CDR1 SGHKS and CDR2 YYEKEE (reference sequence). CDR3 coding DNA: TGTGCCAGCAGCCGCAGGGGGATGGATAACACTGAAGCTTTCTTT. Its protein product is CASSRRGMDNTEAFF.

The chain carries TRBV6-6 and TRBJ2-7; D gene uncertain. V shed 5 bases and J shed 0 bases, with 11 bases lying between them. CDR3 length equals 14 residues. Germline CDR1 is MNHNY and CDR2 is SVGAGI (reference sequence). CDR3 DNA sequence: TGTGCCAGCAGTCCCGATGAGATCTCCTACGAGCAGTACTTC. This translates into CASSPDEISYEQYF.

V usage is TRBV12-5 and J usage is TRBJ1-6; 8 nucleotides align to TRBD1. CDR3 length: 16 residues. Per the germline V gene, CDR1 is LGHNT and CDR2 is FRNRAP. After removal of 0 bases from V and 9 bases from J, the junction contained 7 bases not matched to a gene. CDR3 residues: CASGLVPGTGLSPLHF. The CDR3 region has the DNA TGTGCTAGTGGTTTGGTACCCGGGACAGGTCTTTCACCCCTCCACTTT.

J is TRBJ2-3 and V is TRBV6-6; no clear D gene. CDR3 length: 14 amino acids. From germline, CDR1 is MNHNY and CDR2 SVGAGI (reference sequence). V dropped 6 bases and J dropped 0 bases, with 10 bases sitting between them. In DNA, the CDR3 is TGTGCCAGCAGGTCAACGGTGAGCACAGATACGCAGTATTTT. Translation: CASRSTVSTDTQYF.

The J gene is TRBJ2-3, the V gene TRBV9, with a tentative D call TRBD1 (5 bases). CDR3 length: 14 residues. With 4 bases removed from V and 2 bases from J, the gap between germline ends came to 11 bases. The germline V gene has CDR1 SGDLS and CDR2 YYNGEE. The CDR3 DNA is TGTGCCAGCAGCACCAGGGATTTCACAGATACGCAGTATTTT. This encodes CASSTRDFTDTQYF.

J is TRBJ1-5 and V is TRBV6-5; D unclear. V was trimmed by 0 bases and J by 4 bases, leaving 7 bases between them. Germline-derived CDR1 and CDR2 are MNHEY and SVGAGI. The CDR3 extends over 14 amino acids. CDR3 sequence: CASSYSSGNQPQHF. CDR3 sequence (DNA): TGTGCCAGCAGTTACTCGTCGGGGAATCAGCCCCAGCATTTT.

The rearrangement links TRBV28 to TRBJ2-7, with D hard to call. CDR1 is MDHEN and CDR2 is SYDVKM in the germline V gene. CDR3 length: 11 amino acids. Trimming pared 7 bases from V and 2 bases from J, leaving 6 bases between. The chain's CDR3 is CASTLAYEQYF. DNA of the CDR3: TGTGCCAGCACCCTCGCCTACGAGCAGTACTTC.

CDR3 in amino acids: CSVRDYITQYF. CDR3 in DNA: TGCAGTGTTCGGGACTATATAACCCAGTACTTC. The chain links TRBV20-1 to TRBJ2-5; 7 positions agree with TRBD2. The trim removed 7 bases at V and 8 bases at J, leaving 7 bases unmatched. CDR1 DFQATT and CDR2 SNEGSKA come from the germline V gene (reference sequence). This CDR3 has 11 residues.